A selection of T cell receptor beta chains follows, all from one sample in a study of T cells and Merkel cell carcinoma outcomes. Data came from immunoSEQ multiplex PCR; TCRdb stores just in-frame clones and leaves some out. Altogether under 20,000 clones are present, about nine tenths being singletons, with the ten largest covering 7.9%. Sequenced: tumor tissue from Merkel cell carcinoma. The source is a human donor with Merkel cell carcinoma. Each CDR3 is given with its conserved first and last residue. Fields, in order: V gene, J gene, CDR3 length, clone size, CDR3 protein. Size is stated for part of the rows, as once, few or many counts, or as a class when the clone is expanded.

>TRBV18|TRBJ2-3|12|once
CASSPTTDTQYF
>TRBV9|TRBJ2-1|13|NA
CASSVGKYNEQFF
>TRBV5-1|TRBJ1-4|15|NA
CASSLEGTAVEKLFF
>TRBV7-3|TRBJ2-5|15|NA
CASSLYSGGQETQYF
>TRBV9|TRBJ1-4|15|NA
CASSVQGTASEKLFF
>TRBV18|TRBJ1-4|15|once
CASSPHMGFNEKLFF
>TRBV6-1|TRBJ1-2|14|NA
CASSERARNYGYTF
>TRBV28|TRBJ2-7|12|NA
CASSLTRYEQYF
>TRBV16|TRBJ2-7|15|NA
CASSQIPRSTYEQYF
>TRBV14|TRBJ1-1|13|NA
CASSLGGNTEAFF
>TRBV27|TRBJ2-7|14|NA
CASSLFERLDEQYF
>TRBV5-4|TRBJ2-5|18|NA
CASSWGGRPGQNTETQYF
>TRBV6-6|TRBJ1-5|13|NA
CASLASGNQPQHF
>TRBV27|TRBJ1-1|12|NA
CASSLQNTEAFF
>TRBV11-2|TRBJ2-1|15|NA
CASSPAGGTYNEQFF
>TRBV5-1|TRBJ1-2|14|once
CASSPPGPYYGYTF